The clone carrying this T cell receptor beta chain was observed a few times. Trimming pared 4 bases from V and 2 bases from J, leaving 14 bases between. This CDR3 spans 16 amino acids. Germline V gene sequence: CDR1 SEHNR, CDR2 FQNEAQ (reference sequence). The data were obtained in a study of T cell changes during pregnancy in multiple sclerosis. Libraries were prepared by immunoSEQ multiplex PCR; TCRdb keeps only in-frame clonotypes and omits some of them. The sample records under 150,000 clones, 90% to 98% being singletons. Source: peripheral blood, taken after pregnancy. The genes are TRBV7-9 and TRBJ2-2; D is uncertain. This TCR was sampled from a female donor with multiple sclerosis, enrolled in a pregnancy study. Here the CDR3 reads CASSSVLAFNTGELFF. The CDR3 DNA follows: TGTGCCAGCAGCTCAGTCCTCGCATTCAACACCGGGGAGCTGTTTTTT.